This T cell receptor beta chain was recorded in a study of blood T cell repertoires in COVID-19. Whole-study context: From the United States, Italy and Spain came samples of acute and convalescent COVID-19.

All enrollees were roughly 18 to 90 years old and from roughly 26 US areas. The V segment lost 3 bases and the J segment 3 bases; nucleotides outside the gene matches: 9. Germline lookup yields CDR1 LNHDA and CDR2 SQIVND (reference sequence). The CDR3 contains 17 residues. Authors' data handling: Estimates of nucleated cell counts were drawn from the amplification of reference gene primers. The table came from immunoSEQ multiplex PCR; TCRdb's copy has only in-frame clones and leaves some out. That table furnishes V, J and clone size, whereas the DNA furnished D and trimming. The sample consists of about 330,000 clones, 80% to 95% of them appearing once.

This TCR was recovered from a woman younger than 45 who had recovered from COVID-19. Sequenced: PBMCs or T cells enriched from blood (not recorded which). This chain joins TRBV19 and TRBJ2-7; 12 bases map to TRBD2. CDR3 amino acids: CASSMGRTSGIHYEQYF. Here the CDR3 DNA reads TGTGCCAGTAGTATGGGGCGGACTAGCGGGATCCACTACGAGCAGTACTTC. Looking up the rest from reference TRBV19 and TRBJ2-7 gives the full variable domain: DGGITQSPKYLFRKEGQNVTLSCEQNLNHDAMYWYRQDPGQGLRLIYYSQIVNDFQKGDIAEGYSVSREKKESFPLTVTSAQKNPTAFYLCASSMGRTSGIHYEQYFGPGTRLTVT.